These 6 T cell receptor beta chains share one sample of origin, sequenced in a study of blood T cell repertoires in COVID-19 (dated by TCRdb to about 2020). The library was built by means of the immunoSEQ multiplex PCR assay. TCRdb took over this immuneACCESS table, retaining in-frame rearrangements with V and J assigned. Such tables are incomplete; in checked studies, under half of the missing clones stem from an unresolved V gene, and the remainder is unexplained. Present in this sample are some 130,000 clones, over 60% of which were seen just once. Clones ranked in the top ten supply around 2% of the sample. Sequenced input: peripheral blood. These receptors were collected from a woman aged 70-85 years with acute or convalescent COVID-19.

V usage is TRBV5-4 and J usage is TRBJ1-3; D is undetermined. Deletions cut 2 bases from V and 5 bases from J, with 2 bases between. This CDR3 comprises 11 residues. Germline V CDR1 and CDR2: SGHNT, YYREEE (reference sequence). The CDR3 here is CASSFRNTIYF. The CDR3 bases are TGTGCCAGCAGCTTCAGAAACACCATATATTTT.

V usage is TRBV3-1 (or the pseudogene TRBV3-2) and J usage is TRBJ1-4; 7 positions agree with TRBD1. J gave up 4 bases and V 4 bases, and 6 bases lay outside the gene matches. CDR1 and CDR2 from the germline V gene are LGHDT and YNNKEL (reference sequence). CDR3 length equals 15 residues. The CDR3 bases are TGTGCCAGCAGCCGCAGGGGGGCCCTTAATGAAAAACTGTTTTTT. Encoded protein: CASSRRGALNEKLFF.

The rearrangement links TRBV12-3 or TRBV12-4 to TRBJ1-5; D is uncertain. This CDR3 region has 13 residues. The V and J ends lost 2 bases and 2 bases respectively, with 4 bases between them. CDR3 bases: TGTGCCAGCAGTTTAACGGGCAATCAGCCCCAGCATTTT. Translated: CASSLTGNQPQHF.

This clone was recorded once. V usage is TRBV7-2 and J usage is TRBJ2-5, with TRBD1 matching 8 bases. CDR1 and CDR2 from the germline V gene are SGHTA and FQGNSA. The trim removed 1 base at V and 1 base at J, leaving 2 bases unmatched. This CDR3 comprises 15 residues. CDR3 DNA: TGTGCCAGCAGCTTAGGGGGGACAGGCCAAGAGACCCAGTACTTC. Its protein product is CASSLGGTGQETQYF.

The chain employs TRBV10-2 and TRBJ2-3; tentatively, D is TRBD1 (6 bases). The V gene lost 8 bases and the J gene lost 10 bases, with 16 bases spanning the gap. Germline V gene lookup returns CDR1 WSHSY and CDR2 SAAADI. CDR3 length: 12 residues. The chain's CDR3 is CASSEQGRAQYF. The CDR3 DNA reads TGCGCCAGCTCAGAACAGGGCCGGGCGCAGTATTTT.

This rearrangement joins TRBV10-3 to TRBJ2-5, with 7 bases identical to TRBD1. In germline, CDR1 is ENHRY, CDR2 SYGVKD. V lost 7 bases to trimming and J lost 3 bases; unmatched junction nucleotides: 5. The CDR3 extends over 13 amino acids. In DNA, the CDR3 is TGTGCCATCATGCCAGACAGGGAAGAGACCCAGTACTTC. It specifies CAIMPDREETQYF.